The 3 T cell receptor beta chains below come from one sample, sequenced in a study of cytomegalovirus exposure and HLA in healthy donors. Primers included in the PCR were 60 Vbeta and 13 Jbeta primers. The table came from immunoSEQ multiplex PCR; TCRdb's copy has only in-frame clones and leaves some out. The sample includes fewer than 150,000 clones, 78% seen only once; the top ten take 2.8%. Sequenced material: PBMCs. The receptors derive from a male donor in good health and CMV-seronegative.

CDR3: CASRRTGVENIQYF. The CDR3 nucleotides read TGTGCCAGCAGACGGACAGGGGTGGAAAACATTCAGTACTTC. The rearrangement links TRBV6-1 to TRBJ2-4; TRBD1 matches at 9 bases. The CDR3 consists of 14 residues. V shed 6 bases, J shed 5 bases, and the junction held 5 bases outside the gene matches. The germline V gene encodes CDR1 MNHNS and CDR2 SASEGT.

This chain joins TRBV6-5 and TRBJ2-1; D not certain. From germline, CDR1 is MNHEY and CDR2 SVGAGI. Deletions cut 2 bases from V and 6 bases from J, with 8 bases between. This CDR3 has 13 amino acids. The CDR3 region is CASSYRLANEQFF. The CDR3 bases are TGTGCCAGCAGTTACCGACTCGCCAATGAGCAGTTCTTC.

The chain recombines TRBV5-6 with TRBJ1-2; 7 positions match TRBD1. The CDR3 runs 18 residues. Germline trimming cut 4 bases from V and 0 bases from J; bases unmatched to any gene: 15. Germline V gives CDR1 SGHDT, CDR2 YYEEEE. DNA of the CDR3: TGTGCCAGCAGCCGAACAAACAGGGGAACACATGCTAACTATGGCTACACCTTC. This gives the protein CASSRTNRGTHANYGYTF.